The present TCR beta chain was sequenced within a study of cytomegalovirus exposure and HLA in healthy donors. Findings of the study overall: Owing to their indistinguishability, certain V segments, notably TRBV6-2 and TRBV6-3, were excluded. It is likely that the observed cluster of highly shared sequence variants was a sequencing artifact. TCR beta V- and J-gene trimming, according to a later analysis, was linked to a missense DCLRE1C variant.

With 60 Vbeta and 13 Jbeta primers, the PCR was carried out. Clones were read by immunoSEQ multiplex PCR, and TCRdb kept only the in-frame ones, dropping some. The data show 210,000 or so clones, around 88% seen once. This clone was picked up a small number of times. Its antigen is currently unknown. Germline loops: CDR1 MNHEY, CDR2 SVGAGI. V lost 4 bases to trimming and J lost 4 bases; unmatched junction nucleotides: 6. The CDR3 is 14 amino acids. This sequence originates from a woman between 18 and 29 years old in good health and CMV-seronegative. The chain links TRBV6-5 to TRBJ1-2; 7 bases fit TRBD1. Material for sequencing was PBMCs. In nucleotides, the CDR3 is TGTGCCAGCAGTTCCCCCGACAGGGCCTATGGCTACACCTTC. As protein: CASSSPDRAYGYTF.